The 7 T cell receptor beta chains listed next were all sequenced from one sample in a study of blood T cells in healthy people across ages. Next came a second PCR, run for about 6 to 12 cycles, which used a sample-barcoded 5' primer along with a J-beta primer mix. TCRdb reprocessed the 5' RACE reads via MiXCR and lists one record per CDR3 protein. The table records about a million distinct CDR3 sequences, around two fifths of them present only once. Sample: blood. The receptors were sampled from a man between 18 and 35 years old in good health.

Only one count was recorded for this clonotype. The chain links TRBV7-3 to TRBJ2-2; the match to TRBD2 covers 10 bases. The germline V gene has CDR1 SGHTA and CDR2 FQGTGA. There are 16 residues in the CDR3. J was trimmed by 4 bases and V by 1 base; bases with no gene match: 3. The CDR3 coding sequence is TGTGCCAGCAGCTTAAGCCGGACTAGCGGCACCGGGGAGCTGTTTTTT. Its translation: CASSLSRTSGTGELFF.

A few counts support this clonotype. This chain connects TRBV6-2 or TRBV6-3 to TRBJ1-2; D is unclear. Trimming removed 2 bases from V and 4 bases from J, with 8 bases in between. Germline V lookup: CDR1 MNHEY, CDR2 SVGEGT. The CDR3 loop spans 13 amino acids. This chain's CDR3 is CASSYVAAYGYTF. CDR3 nucleotide sequence: TGTGCCAGCAGTTACGTGGCAGCCTATGGCTACACCTTC.

This clonotype was detected only a few times. The chain carries TRBV20-1 and TRBJ1-2; the D gene is possibly TRBD1 (5 bases). CDR3 length: 17 residues. V was pared by 1 base and J by 0 bases, with 18 bases between. CDR1 and CDR2 from the germline V gene are DFQATT and SNEGSKA (reference sequence). The CDR3 bases are TGCAGTGCTAGAGTGCCCTCACGGGAGGGGTCTAACTATGGCTACACCTTC. Translating it yields CSARVPSREGSNYGYTF.

The genes are TRBV12-3 or TRBV12-4 and TRBJ1-2; D unclear. V lost 2 bases and J lost 4, with 11 bases in between. The CDR3 has 14 amino acids. This chain's CDR3 is CASSLLPAGYGYTF. The DNA for the CDR3 is TGTGCCAGCAGTTTACTGCCCGCAGGCTATGGCTACACCTTC.

The count of this clonotype is one. The V call is TRBV15, the J call TRBJ1-2; 7 bases line up with TRBD1. This CDR3 contains 14 residues. V shed 0 bases, J shed 5 bases, and the junction held 3 bases outside the gene matches. The V gene's germline CDR1 is LNHNV and CDR2 YYDKDF (reference sequence). This CDR3 is CATSRETGEYGYTF. The CDR3 region has the DNA TGTGCCACCAGCAGAGAAACAGGGGAATATGGCTACACCTTC.

This clonotype was seen more than once but under ten times. The chain joins TRBV6-6 to TRBJ1-1; D is possibly TRBD1 (6 bases). The CDR3 runs to 16 residues. Per germline, CDR1 MNHNY and CDR2 SVGAGI (reference sequence). Trimming removed 2 bases from V and 2 bases from J, with 15 bases in between. DNA for the CDR3: TGTGCCAGCAGTTACCCGACAGGATTCATTAACACTGAAGCTTTCTTT. Encoded protein: CASSYPTGFINTEAFF.

V and J are TRBV6-5 and TRBJ2-7; D perhaps matches TRBD2 (6 bases). CDR3 length: 14 residues. The V and J ends lost 6 bases and 3 bases respectively, with 15 bases between them. The germline gives CDR1 MNHEY, CDR2 SVGAGI. For the CDR3, the DNA is TGTGCCAGCAGCCTTCGAGGGAGGCACTACGAGCAGTACTTC. It is translated as CASSLRGRHYEQYF.